What follows describes a single TCR beta chain. Its specificity is unknown. The sample belongs to a study of identical twins. Germline CDR1 and CDR2: LGHNA and YSLEER. This CDR3 is built from 13 residues. Trimming cost V 1 base and J 9 bases, with 7 bases left between them. Whole-study findings and limits: The abundant beta clonotypes from cord blood had fewer insertions, and memory repertoires had none of this.

MiXCR, applied by TCRdb to the 5' RACE reads, yields one record per CDR3 protein. This table holds approximately 500,000 distinct CDR3 sequences, less than 25% found once. These same data were also listed under a study on T cells expressing NK-cell markers. That work adds: Whether the expanded NKG2C+ T cell clones recognized HCMV remained unclear.

This clonotype originated in a woman aged 18-29 years in good health. The V gene is TRBV4-3, the J gene TRBJ1-6; TRBD1 might be the D (5 bases). The source material was CD4+ T cells sorted from blood. The CDR3 is CASSQVQGSPLHF. The DNA for the CDR3 is TGCGCCAGCAGCCAAGTCCAGGGTTCACCCCTCCACTTT.